The 5 T cell receptor beta chains below come from one sample, sequenced in a study of human T cells and chemical hapten exposure. Documented time point: patch test 3, about 24 weeks after DPC sensitization. As for treatment: therapeutic diphenylcyclopropenone sensitization with weekly scalp DPC. TCRdb reprocessed the RACE reads via MiXCR and lists one record per CDR3 protein. In the table there are about 160,000 distinct CDR3 sequences, about 27% of which are singletons. The sample in question was whole blood, obtained in connection with sensitization to the hapten diphenylcyclopropenone (DPC). These receptors came from a woman aged 18-29 years with alopecia areata. Some clones in this sample may be carry-over from other donors' samples.

This clonotype was picked up a small number of times. V and J are TRBV6-2 or TRBV6-3 and TRBJ2-1, with 9 bases fitting TRBD2. This CDR3 contains 12 residues. V dropped 7 bases and J dropped 11; count of bases not matched to a gene: 6. Looked up from germline, CDR1 is MNHEY and CDR2 is SVGEGT. In DNA form, the CDR3 reads TGTGCCAGCAAAGTTCCTAGCGGGAAGCAGTTCTTC. This sequence encodes CASKVPSGKQFF.

V and J are TRBV10-3 and TRBJ2-3; no firm D call. With 6 bases removed from V and 1 base from J, the gap between germline ends came to 14 bases. From germline, CDR1 is ENHRY and CDR2 SYGVKD. CDR3 length: 15 residues. CDR3: CAIRSSVVGTDTQYF. The DNA for the CDR3 is TGTGCCATCAGATCCTCGGTGGTAGGCACAGATACGCAGTATTTT.

This clonotype was seen a few times. A junction boundary mismatches the germline segment, possibly from a read error. V gene TRBV7-7 combines with J gene TRBJ2-2; possibly TRBD1 for D (6 bases). Germline CDR1 SSHAT, CDR2 FNYEAQ (reference sequence). This CDR3 spans 16 amino acids. The CDR3 DNA reads as TGTGCTAGCAGCTTATCGGCCAGGGGCACGGCCGGGGAGCTGTTTTTT. Translated, it gives CASSLSARGTAGELFF.

The chain uses TRBV12-3 or TRBV12-4 and TRBJ1-4, with D possibly being TRBD1 (5 bases). CDR3 size: 13 residues. V shed 8 bases and J shed 8 bases, with 15 bases lying between them. The CDR3 is CASLAGRNEKLFF. DNA for the CDR3: TGTGCCAGCCTTGCGGGGCGCAACGAAAAACTGTTTTTT.

The chain employs TRBV4-1 and TRBJ1-1; TRBD1 is a possible D gene (5 bases). This CDR3 spans 18 amino acids. Between the trimmed V and J ends, which lost 1 base and 0 bases, there was a span of 18 bases. CDR1 and CDR2 from the germline V gene are MGHRA and YSYEKL. The CDR3 here is CASSQAPPPGLMNTEAFF. DNA of the CDR3: TGCGCCAGCAGCCAAGCACCTCCTCCGGGACTTATGAACACTGAAGCTTTCTTT.